This passage covers 18 T cell receptor beta chains from one sample sequenced in a study of quantifying T cell responses using KT2 cells (dated by TCRdb to about 2017). Regarding the complete study: RNA was DNase-treated and reverse transcribed with TCR alpha and beta constant-region primers, mostly using SuperScript III.

Libraries were constructed by UMI-ligation and nested PCR. The instrument given in TCRdb is Illumina MiSeq. Using T4 RNA ligase 1, a single-stranded oligonucleotide bearing the Illumina SP2 sequence plus a UMI was ligated onto the 3' end of the cDNA. PCR1 consisted of three to four cycles (98 degrees C 15 s, 69 degrees C 30 s, 72 degrees C 40 s), and for the beta primer an equimolar mix of RC1.1 and RC1.2 was used to cover TRBC1 and TRBC2. TCRdb passed the public sequencing reads through fastp at Q25 and MiXCR, retaining productive beta sequences. Rows are unified per CDR3 protein, each entry keeping the most common DNA and genes. The sample table lists fewer than 60,000 distinct CDR3 sequences, roughly 10% of them with a count of one. The ten largest clones represent roughly 10% of the sample. Sequences were obtained from PBMCs spiked with cells of the T cell clone KT2. The receptors stem from a human donor.

The CDR3, as DNA: TGTGCCAGCAGCGCTAGACAGGGATTAGACGAGCAGTACTTC. Residues: CASSARQGLDEQYF. The chain has TRBV11-3 and TRBJ2-7; 7 bases agree with TRBD1. CDR1 is SGHNT and CDR2 is YENEEA in the germline V gene. This CDR3 comprises 14 residues. V gave up 5 bases and J gave up 5 bases; unmatched junction bases: 9.

J is TRBJ2-7 and V is TRBV12-3 or TRBV12-4, with 7 bases matching TRBD1. This CDR3 contains 15 residues. Trimming cost V 5 bases and J 2 bases; bases outside gene matches: 9. The CDR3 protein is CASSPRTGSTYEQYF. CDR3 bases: TGTGCCAGCAGTCCCAGGACAGGTTCAACCTACGAGCAGTACTTC.

This clonotype is deemed medium-sized. V is TRBV7-2 and J is TRBJ2-5; 9 bases are shared with TRBD1. With V trimmed by 2 bases and J by 5 bases, 6 bases remained unmatched. This CDR3 region has 15 residues. Germline V gene data show CDR1 as SGHTA and CDR2 as FQGNSA. As DNA, the CDR3 is TGTGCCAGCAGCTTAAACAGGGGGCGGGGTGAGACCCAGTACTTC. The encoded protein is CASSLNRGRGETQYF.

This clonotype was observed a handful of times. This chain joins TRBV14 and TRBJ2-3, with TRBD2 matching over 10 bases. The CDR3 sequence is 16 residues long. V lost 0 bases and J lost 5; bases outside the gene matches: 5. Germline V gene lookup returns CDR1 SGHDN and CDR2 FVKESK. The CDR3 is CASSQELSGRGDTQYF. Here the CDR3 DNA reads TGTGCCAGCAGCCAAGAATTAAGCGGGAGGGGAGATACGCAGTATTTT.

This clonotype was seen repeatedly, ten times or more. The chain joins TRBV12-3 or TRBV12-4 to TRBJ2-2, with TRBD2 matching over 11 bases. The ends lost 6 bases at V and 8 bases at J; junction bases unmatched: 17. The CDR3 runs to 18 residues. In nucleotides, the CDR3 is TGTGCCAGCAGCGCGGCACTCACTAGCGGGAGACGTGGGGGGGAGCTGTTTTTT. The encoded protein is CASSAALTSGRRGGELFF.

This clonotype appeared a single time. An end of the junction differs from the germline gene, which may be a read error. The chain combines TRBV5-1 with TRBJ2-7; D is unresolved. The CDR3 extends over 15 amino acids. Germline CDR1 and CDR2: SGHRS and YFSETQ. The CDR3 coding sequence is TGTGCCAGCAGCTTTTATTTCCAGGCCTCCTACGAGCAGTACTTC. This gives the protein CASSFYFQASYEQYF.

A remark on this clonotype: Since a much larger clone is just one base distant, this may be a read error. For the CDR3, the DNA is TGCGCCAGCAGCTTGGACATAGGGAACACCGGGGATCTGTTTTTT. It codes for CASSLDIGNTGDLFF. This sequence joins TRBV5-1 and TRBJ2-2, with a weak D call TRBD2 (5 bases). The CDR3 length is 15 residues. Per the germline V gene, CDR1 is SGHRS and CDR2 is YFSETQ.

This clonotype was recorded at least ten times. The chain has TRBV7-8 and TRBJ2-4; the D call may be TRBD1 or TRBD2 (5 bases each). The CDR3 loop spans 18 amino acids. Germline-derived CDR1 and CDR2 are SGHVS and FQNEAQ. The germline V and J ends were trimmed by 5 bases and 1 base, with 21 bases remaining between them. DNA of the CDR3: TGTGCCAGCAGCCACGGGGCCCTAGGACCGGCGGCCAAAAACATTCAGTACTTC. Its translation: CASSHGALGPAAKNIQYF.

This clonotype was seen a few times. V gene TRBV6-5 combines with J gene TRBJ1-3, with D unresolved. Germline lookup yields CDR1 MNHEY and CDR2 SVGAGI. The germline V and J ends were trimmed by 0 bases and 0 bases, with 6 bases remaining between them. CDR3 size: 15 residues. Here the CDR3 reads CASSYSGRSGNTIYF. The CDR3 DNA sequence: TGTGCCAGCAGTTACTCGGGCCGCTCTGGAAACACCATATATTTT.

This clonotype showed up many times. The chain is built from TRBV10-3 and TRBJ2-5, with D possibly being TRBD2 (5 bases). With 0 bases removed from V and 3 bases from J, the gap between germline ends came to 17 bases. The CDR3 has 17 residues. Germline lookup yields CDR1 ENHRY and CDR2 SYGVKD. The CDR3: CAISESNGVGGKETQYF. The CDR3, as DNA: TGTGCCATCAGTGAGTCAAACGGGGTAGGAGGAAAAGAGACCCAGTACTTC.

This clonotype occurred a few times. This chain uses TRBV20-1 with TRBJ2-7, with D tentatively TRBD1 or TRBD2 (5 bases each). The CDR3 is 16 residues long. Trimming left V 5 bases short and J 0 bases short, with 20 bases between. Per the germline V gene, CDR1 is DFQATT and CDR2 is SNEGSKA (reference sequence). The CDR3 region is CSAAVRGAGHSYEQYF. Written as DNA, the CDR3 is TGCAGTGCTGCAGTCCGTGGGGCGGGTCACTCCTACGAGCAGTACTTC.

This clonotype has ten or more counts. The chain links TRBV19 to TRBJ2-3; D gene uncertain. V was shortened by 10 bases and J by 6 bases, with 17 bases between the two germline ends. Germline-derived CDR1 and CDR2 are LNHDA and SQIVND (reference sequence). CDR3 length: 13 residues. CDR3 sequence reads: CATRREVQDTQYF. The CDR3 region has the DNA TGTGCCACAAGGCGTGAGGTTCAGGATACGCAGTATTTT.

This clonotype was seen many times. V usage is TRBV3-1 and J usage is TRBJ2-1, with TRBD2 identical over 8 bases. V lost 6 bases to trimming and J lost 1 base; unmatched junction nucleotides: 8. CDR3 length equals 16 residues. Germline V gene lookup returns CDR1 LGHDT and CDR2 YNNKEL (reference sequence). CDR3 nucleotides: TGTGCCAGCAGTCCCAAGCGGGAGCTGTCCTACAATGAGCAGTTCTTC. Its translation is CASSPKRELSYNEQFF.

A few counts support this clonotype. The rearrangement uses TRBV5-1 and TRBJ1-3; D is undetermined. CDR3 length: 12 amino acids. In germline, CDR1 is SGHRS, CDR2 YFSETQ. V was pared by 4 bases and J by 0 bases, with 2 bases between. CDR3 region: CASSPSGNTIYF. The CDR3 nucleotides read TGCGCCAGCAGCCCCTCTGGAAACACCATATATTTT.

This clonotype has more than one count but fewer than ten. V gene TRBV6-2 or TRBV6-3 combines with J gene TRBJ1-5; 7 bases map to TRBD1. CDR1 is MNHEY and CDR2 is SVGEGT in the germline V gene. V was clipped by 7 bases and J by 1 base; unmatched bases: 10. This CDR3 contains 16 residues. This chain's CDR3 is CASTPGGRGSNQPQHF. CDR3 nucleotides: TGTGCCAGCACCCCAGGGGGGCGTGGGAGCAATCAGCCCCAGCATTTT.

Details on this clonotype: A much larger clone sits a single nucleotide away, making a read error possible. The chain uses TRBV5-6 and TRBJ2-5; 9 nucleotides align to TRBD1. V was pared by 0 bases and J by 5 bases, with 11 bases of the junction left unmatched. Per the germline V gene, CDR1 is SGHDT and CDR2 is YYEEEE. This CDR3 has 17 residues. The CDR3 DNA is TGTGCCAGCAGCTTGGGCTCCGGGACAGGGAACGGGGAGACCCAGTACTTC. Its translation is CASSLGSGTGNGETQYF.

There are a few counts of this clonotype. The V and J genes are TRBV7-2 and TRBJ1-1; D may be TRBD1 (6 bases). The CDR3 has 13 residues. Germline V lookup: CDR1 SGHTA, CDR2 FQGNSA. The V gene lost 6 bases and the J gene lost 9 bases, with 17 bases spanning the gap. The CDR3 DNA is TGTGCCAGCAGGGTAGGTCGACAGGAACAAGCTTTCTTT. Translated: CASRVGRQEQAFF.

The CDR3 region has the DNA TGTGCCAGCTCACCCACCATGACTAGCGGGGGGACAGAGCAGTTCTTC. The encoded protein is CASSPTMTSGGTEQFF. The chain employs TRBV18 and TRBJ2-1; 13 positions agree with TRBD2. From germline, CDR1 is KGHSH and CDR2 LQKENI. The V segment lost 3 bases and the J segment 10 bases; nucleotides outside the gene matches: 9. The CDR3 has 16 residues.